A selection of T cell receptor beta chains follows, all from one sample in a study of metastatic and nonmetastatic thyroid tumors. TCRdb used MiXCR to call clones anew from the PCR reads. The table records fewer than 40,000 clones, 35% of them present only once. The sample consisted of tumor tissue. The origin of the receptors is a female donor with papillary thyroid cancer or a benign thyroid nodule (not recorded which). Some clones in this sample may be carry-over from other donors' samples. The CDR3 runs from the conserved cysteine through the conserved F or W. D genes are given only for firm matches. Clone sizes are given selectively: once, few, many, or a class where the clone is expanded.

j_call v_call clone_size d_call cdr3_nt cdr3_aa
TRBJ1-6 TRBV27 few . TGTGCCAGCAGTACCAGGGAGAGTTCACCCCTCCACTTT CASSTRESSPLHF
TRBJ1-2 TRBV27 large TRBD1 TGTGCCAGCAGTCGCCAGGGGGCGAACTATGGCTACACCTTC CASSRQGANYGYTF
TRBJ2-3 TRBV4-2 . . TGTGCCAGCAGCCACGCAGCCGGGACCGACACAGATACGCAGTATTTT CASSHAAGTDTDTQYF
TRBJ2-1 TRBV6-5 few TRBD1 TGTGCCAGCACTTACCGGGACAGGGGTCTAAACAATGAGCAGTTCTTC CASTYRDRGLNNEQFF
TRBJ2-7 TRBV11-3 once TRBD2 TGTGCCAGCAGCATAACCGGGACTAGCGGGTCCGAGCAGTACTTC CASSITGTSGSEQYF
TRBJ2-7 TRBV6-1 few TRBD2 TGTGCCAGCGCGTTGGGACTAGGGGGCGAGCAGTACTTC CASALGLGGEQYF
TRBJ2-2 TRBV2 few . TGTGCCAGCATAGGCCGAGTCAGCGGGGAGCTGTTTTTT CASIGRVSGELFF
TRBJ2-2 TRBV10-3 few . TGTGCCATCAGTGCGGGACCGTACACCGGGGAGCTGTTTTTT CAISAGPYTGELFF
TRBJ1-3 TRBV7-9 once . TGTGCCAGCAGCTTAGACCCCGGAAATGGAAACACCATATATTTT CASSLDPGNGNTIYF
TRBJ2-2 TRBV20-1 . TRBD1 TGCAGTGCTAGTGGGACAGCGAACACCGGGGAGCTGTTTTTT CSASGTANTGELFF
TRBJ2-1 TRBV3-1 many TRBD1 TGTGCCAGCAGCCAAGAACCGGGACAGGGGATCTACAATGAGCAGTTCTTC CASSQEPGQGIYNEQFF
TRBJ2-2 TRBV5-1 few . TGCGCCAGCAGCTTCTACGGACATTACGCCGGGGAGCTGTTTTTT CASSFYGHYAGELFF
TRBJ2-1 TRBV11-2 once . TGTGCCAGCAGCTCCCAAATAGGGACTTACAATGAGCAGTTCTTC CASSSQIGTYNEQFF
TRBJ1-1 TRBV12-3/TRBV12-4 . TRBD1 TGTGCCAGCAGACCTACAGGGGATAACACTGAAGCTTTCTTT CASRPTGDNTEAFF
TRBJ2-5 TRBV6-1 few . TGTGCCAGCAGGAGGGGAGCGGAGGATGGGGAGACCCAGTACTTC CASRRGAEDGETQYF
TRBJ1-2 TRBV28 few . TGTGCCAGCAGGGAATTGAACAGGGAAGCGAACTATGGCTACACCTTC CASRELNREANYGYTF
TRBJ2-1 TRBV20-1 once TRBD2 TGCAGTGCTAACCGCGGGAGGACCTCCTACAATGAGCAGTTCTTC CSANRGRTSYNEQFF
TRBJ1-5 TRBV6-1 few . TGTGCCAGCAGTGACCGATGGGGTCAGCCCCAGCATTTT CASSDRWGQPQHF
TRBJ1-2 TRBV6-6 few . TGTGCCAGCAAAACAAGATCAGGCGAAGGAAACCCTAACTATGGCTACACCTTC CASKTRSGEGNPNYGYTF
TRBJ1-1 TRBV30 . . TGTGCCTCAAAAAAGGGGTCCCTGAACACTGAAGCTTTCTTT CASKKGSLNTEAFF
TRBJ1-1 TRBV6-1 . . TGTGCCAGCAGTGAAGCAGCCGGGTGGGGCACTGAAGCTTTCTTT CASSEAAGWGTEAFF
TRBJ2-1 TRBV11-2 . TRBD2 TGTGCCAGCAGCTCTATAGCGGGAGGGCCTACGGGGCAGTTCTTC CASSSIAGGPTGQFF
TRBJ1-2 TRBV20-1 . . TGCAGTGCTAGGGAGACAGACTTCAACTATGGCTACACCTTC CSARETDFNYGYTF
TRBJ1-1 TRBV6-1 few . TGTGCCAGCAGTCCCAGTTGGGGGGCGCAGAACACTGAAGCTTTCTTT CASSPSWGAQNTEAFF
TRBJ2-2 TRBV11-1 once TRBD1 TGTGCCAGCAGGAAAGCCGGGACAGGAGACACCGGGGAGCTGTTTTTT CASRKAGTGDTGELFF
TRBJ2-3 TRBV6-2/TRBV6-3 . TRBD2 TGTGCCAGCAGTTATACCGGGACTAAAGGACCAGATACGCAGTATTTT CASSYTGTKGPDTQYF
TRBJ2-5 TRBV7-2 . . TGTGCCAGCAGCTTATTCGAAGGAACCCAGTACTTC CASSLFEGTQYF
TRBJ2-1 TRBV28 . . TGTGCCTCCGCACAGTTATCCTACAATGAGCAGTTCTTC CASAQLSYNEQFF
TRBJ1-2 TRBV5-1 . . TGCGCCAGCAGCCCGGAGGGGACTACACCACCTGGGTATGGCTACACCTTC CASSPEGTTPPGYGYTF
TRBJ2-7 TRBV3-1 . TRBD2 TGTGCCAGCAGCCCCTTAGCGGGTTCCTCCTACGAGCAGTACTTC CASSPLAGSSYEQYF
TRBJ2-7 TRBV28 few . TGTGCCAGCAGTTTTTTGCTGCGGGAGCAGTACTTC CASSFLLREQYF
TRBJ2-7 TRBV20-1 . . TGCAGTGCTAGAGGCGGGCGAGACTACGAGCAGTACTTC CSARGGRDYEQYF
TRBJ1-2 TRBV6-2/TRBV6-3 . . TGTGCCAGCAGGGCTACGGGGGGCTACACCTTC CASRATGGYTF
TRBJ1-6 TRBV12-3/TRBV12-4 . . TGTGCCAGCAGCAATCGACCCATCTGGGAGGATTCACCCCTCCACTTT CASSNRPIWEDSPLHF
TRBJ2-1 TRBV19 few . TGTGCCACCTTTAACAGGGACAATGAGCAGTTCTTC CATFNRDNEQFF
TRBJ2-7 TRBV10-1 . . TGCGCCAGCAGACGCCCGCCGACTTATGCCTACGAGCAGTACTTC CASRRPPTYAYEQYF
TRBJ2-2 TRBV4-2 . . TGTGCCAGCAGCCAGATGAGTGGAACCGGGGAGCTGTTTTTT CASSQMSGTGELFF